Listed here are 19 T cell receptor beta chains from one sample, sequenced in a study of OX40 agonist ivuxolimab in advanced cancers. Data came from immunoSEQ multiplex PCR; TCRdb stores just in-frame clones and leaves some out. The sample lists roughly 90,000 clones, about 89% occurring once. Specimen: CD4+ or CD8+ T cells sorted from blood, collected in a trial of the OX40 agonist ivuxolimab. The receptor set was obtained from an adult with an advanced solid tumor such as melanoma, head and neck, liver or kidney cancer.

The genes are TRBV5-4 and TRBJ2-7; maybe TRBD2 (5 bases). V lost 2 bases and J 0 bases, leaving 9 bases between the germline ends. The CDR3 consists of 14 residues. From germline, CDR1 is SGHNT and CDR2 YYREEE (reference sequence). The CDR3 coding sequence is TGTGCCAGCAGCTTCGGACTCAGCTCCTACGAGCAGTACTTC. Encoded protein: CASSFGLSSYEQYF.

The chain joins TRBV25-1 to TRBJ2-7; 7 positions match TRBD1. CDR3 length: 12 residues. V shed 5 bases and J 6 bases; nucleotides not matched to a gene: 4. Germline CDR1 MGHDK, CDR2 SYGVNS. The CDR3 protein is CASSHGTAEQYF. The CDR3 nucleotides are TGTGCCAGCAGTCATGGGACAGCCGAGCAGTACTTC.

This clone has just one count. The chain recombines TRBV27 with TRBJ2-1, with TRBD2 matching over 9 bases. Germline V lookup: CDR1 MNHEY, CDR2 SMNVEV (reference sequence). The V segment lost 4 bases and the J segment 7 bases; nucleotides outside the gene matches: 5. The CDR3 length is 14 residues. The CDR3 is CASSSGLASNEQFF. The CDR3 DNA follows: TGTGCCAGCAGTTCGGGACTAGCATCAAATGAGCAGTTCTTC.

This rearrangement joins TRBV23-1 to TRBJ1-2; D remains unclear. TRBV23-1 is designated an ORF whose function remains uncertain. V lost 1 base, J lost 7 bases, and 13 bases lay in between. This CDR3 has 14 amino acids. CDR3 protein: CASSQWMDLGGYTF. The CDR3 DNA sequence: TGCGCCAGCAGTCAATGGATGGACCTAGGTGGCTACACCTTC.

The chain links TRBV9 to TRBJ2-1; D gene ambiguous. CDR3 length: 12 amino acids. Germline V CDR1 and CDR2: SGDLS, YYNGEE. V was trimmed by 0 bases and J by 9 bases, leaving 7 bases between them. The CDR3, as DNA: TGTGCCAGCAGCGTAGCTTTTGGTGAGCAGTTCTTC. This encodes CASSVAFGEQFF.

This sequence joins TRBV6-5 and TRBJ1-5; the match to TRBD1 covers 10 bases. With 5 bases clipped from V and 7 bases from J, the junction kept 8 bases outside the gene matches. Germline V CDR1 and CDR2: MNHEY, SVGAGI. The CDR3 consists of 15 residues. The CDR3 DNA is TGTGCCAGCAGTCCGACAGGGGGCGTTAAACAGCCCCAGCATTTT. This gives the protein CASSPTGGVKQPQHF.

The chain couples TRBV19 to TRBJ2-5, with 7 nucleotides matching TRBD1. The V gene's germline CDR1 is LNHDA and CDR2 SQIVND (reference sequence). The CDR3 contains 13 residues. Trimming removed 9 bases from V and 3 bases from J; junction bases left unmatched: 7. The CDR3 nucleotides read TGTGCCAGCAATGACCAGGGGGAAGAGACCCAGTACTTC. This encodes CASNDQGEETQYF.

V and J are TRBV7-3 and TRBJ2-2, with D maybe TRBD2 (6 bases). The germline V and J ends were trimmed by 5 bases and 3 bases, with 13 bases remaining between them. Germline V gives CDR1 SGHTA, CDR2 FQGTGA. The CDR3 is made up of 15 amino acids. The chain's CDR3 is CASSPDGLHTGELFF. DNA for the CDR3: TGTGCCAGCAGCCCCGACGGACTACACACCGGGGAGCTGTTTTTT.

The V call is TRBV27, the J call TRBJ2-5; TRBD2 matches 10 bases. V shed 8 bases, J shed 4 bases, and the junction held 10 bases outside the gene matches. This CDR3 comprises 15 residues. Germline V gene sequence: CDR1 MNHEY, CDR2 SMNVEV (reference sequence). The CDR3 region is CASRFSGRRGETQYF. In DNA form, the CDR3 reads TGTGCCAGCCGCTTTAGCGGGAGGAGAGGAGAGACCCAGTACTTC.

The CDR3 loop reads CASSTPQGTKNIQYF. The DNA of the CDR3 is TGTGCCAGCTCCACTCCTCAGGGTACCAAAAACATTCAGTACTTC. The chain links TRBV28 to TRBJ2-4, with D possibly matching TRBD1 (5 bases). V lost 8 bases, J lost 2 bases, and 16 bases lay in between. This CDR3 is 15 amino acids long. Looked up from germline, CDR1 is MDHEN and CDR2 is SYDVKM.

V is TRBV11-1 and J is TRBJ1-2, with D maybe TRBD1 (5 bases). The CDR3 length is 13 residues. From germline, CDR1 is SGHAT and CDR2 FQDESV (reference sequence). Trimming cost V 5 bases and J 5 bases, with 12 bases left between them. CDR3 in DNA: TGTGCCAGCAGCAGGGGATTGCTTTATGGCTACACCTTC. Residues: CASSRGLLYGYTF.

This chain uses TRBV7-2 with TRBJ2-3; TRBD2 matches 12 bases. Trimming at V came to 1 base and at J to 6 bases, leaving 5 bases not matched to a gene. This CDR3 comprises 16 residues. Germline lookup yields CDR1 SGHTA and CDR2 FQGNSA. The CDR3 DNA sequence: TGTGCCAGCAGCTTAGACGTTACTAGCGGGAGGGATACGCAGTATTTT. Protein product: CASSLDVTSGRDTQYF.

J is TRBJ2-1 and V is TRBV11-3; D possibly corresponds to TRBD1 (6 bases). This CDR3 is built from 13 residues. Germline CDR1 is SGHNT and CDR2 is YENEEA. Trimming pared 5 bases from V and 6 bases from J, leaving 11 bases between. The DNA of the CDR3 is TGTGCCAGCAGCCCGACAGGCGTCAATGAGCAGTTCTTC. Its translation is CASSPTGVNEQFF.

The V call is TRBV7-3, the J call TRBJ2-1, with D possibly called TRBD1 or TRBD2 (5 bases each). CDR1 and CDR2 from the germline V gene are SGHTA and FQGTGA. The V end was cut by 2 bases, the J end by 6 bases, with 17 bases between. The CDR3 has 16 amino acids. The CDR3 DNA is TGTGCCAGCAGCTTATCAGGAACGGAGAGGGGCAATGAGCAGTTCTTC. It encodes CASSLSGTERGNEQFF.

CDR3 sequence reads: CAISEARGKLEAFF. The CDR3 nucleotides read TGTGCCATCAGTGAGGCCAGGGGGAAGCTTGAAGCTTTCTTT. The genes are TRBV10-3 and TRBJ1-1, with 7 bases fitting TRBD1. J gave up 7 bases and V 2 bases, and 7 bases lay outside the gene matches. Germline V gene data show CDR1 as ENHRY and CDR2 as SYGVKD. The CDR3 has 14 amino acids.

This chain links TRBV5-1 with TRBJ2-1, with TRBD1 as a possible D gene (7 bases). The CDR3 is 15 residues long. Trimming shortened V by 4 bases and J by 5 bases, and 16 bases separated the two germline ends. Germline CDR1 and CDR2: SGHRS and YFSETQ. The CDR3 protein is CASSRQGGADNEQFF. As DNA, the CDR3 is TGCGCCAGCAGCCGACAGGGCGGGGCGGACAATGAGCAGTTCTTC.

This CDR3 reads CASSSGLAGGQNEQYF. For the CDR3, the DNA is TGTGCCAGCAGCTCCGGACTAGCGGGAGGTCAAAACGAGCAGTACTTC. V gene TRBV7-9 combines with J gene TRBJ2-7, with TRBD2 matching over 14 bases. This CDR3 is built from 16 residues. The germline V gene has CDR1 SEHNR and CDR2 FQNEAQ (reference sequence). V lost 4 bases, J lost 5 bases, and 7 bases stayed unmatched.

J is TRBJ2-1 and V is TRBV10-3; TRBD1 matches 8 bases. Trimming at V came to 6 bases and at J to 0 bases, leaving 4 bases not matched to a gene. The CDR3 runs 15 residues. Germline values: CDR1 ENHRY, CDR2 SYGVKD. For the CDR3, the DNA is TGTGCCATCAGGGCGACAGGGGCCTCCTACAATGAGCAGTTCTTC. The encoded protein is CAIRATGASYNEQFF.

The CDR3 reads CASSFLAGGRDEQFF. CDR3 coding DNA: TGTGCCAGCAGCTTCCTAGCGGGAGGGCGAGATGAGCAGTTCTTC. The chain combines TRBV11-2 with TRBJ2-1; 12 nucleotides align to TRBD2. This CDR3 is built from 15 residues. CDR1 is SGHAT, CDR2 FQNNGV, per germline. V trimming: 3 bases; J trimming: 8 bases; junction bases outside the gene matches: 5.